This passage covers 21 T cell receptor beta chains from one sample sequenced in a study of blood T cell repertoires in COVID-19. Some clones are missing from TCRdb's copy, which holds only in-frame ones; the method was immunoSEQ multiplex PCR. The data contain some 130,000 clones, around nine tenths of them singletons. Material: peripheral blood. These receptors all stem from a man in his sixties or seventies with active COVID-19.

J is TRBJ1-1 and V is TRBV7-8; weak D call: TRBD1 (6 bases). Deletions cut 4 bases from V and 4 bases from J, with 13 bases between. CDR3 length: 14 amino acids. From germline, CDR1 is SGHVS and CDR2 FQNEAQ. As DNA, the CDR3 is TGTGCCAGCAGCTATTCAGGGGAAGCCACTGAAGCTTTCTTT. This translates into CASSYSGEATEAFF.

The rearrangement joins TRBV6-2 or TRBV6-3 to TRBJ1-2; 9 positions agree with TRBD1. Germline V gene data show CDR1 as MNHEY and CDR2 as SVGEGT. V shed 0 bases, J shed 8 bases, and the junction held 1 base outside the gene matches. This CDR3 comprises 13 residues. The CDR3 region has the DNA TGTGCCAGCAGTTACTCGGACAGGGGAGGCTACACCTTC. Amino acids: CASSYSDRGGYTF.

A remark on this clone: This same CDR3 is encoded by further DNA sequences in the sample. The chain recombines TRBV30 with TRBJ1-1; D possibly corresponds to TRBD1 (5 bases). Germline values: CDR1 GTSNPN, CDR2 SVGIG (reference sequence). V dropped 2 bases and J dropped 4 bases, with 11 bases sitting between them. The CDR3 covers 13 residues. CDR3 in DNA: TGTGCCTGGAGTCGGCGGGGGGGCACTGAAGCTTTCTTT. It codes for CAWSRRGGTEAFF.

The CDR3 loop reads CASSESTRTGGREQYF. For the CDR3, the DNA is TGCGCCAGCAGTGAGTCCACTCGGACAGGGGGCCGGGAGCAGTACTTC. J is TRBJ2-7 and V is TRBV10-2; 11 bases are shared with TRBD1. The CDR3 is 16 residues long. V was pared by 0 bases and J by 7 bases, with 8 bases of the junction left unmatched. Germline lookup yields CDR1 WSHSY and CDR2 SAAADI.

The chain joins TRBV27 to TRBJ2-7; 9 bases fit TRBD1. The J call is doubtful: the DNA matches TRBJ2-5 better. CDR1 and CDR2 (germline): MNHEY, SMNVEV (reference sequence). CDR3 length: 16 amino acids. The CDR3 DNA reads TGTGCCAGCAGTTTATATCCACAGGGGGCGAAGGAGACCCAGTACTTC. Translated, it gives CASSLYPQGAKETQYF.

CDR3 DNA: TGTGCCAGCTCAGGACAATCGGGAGGGGCCGAGGGATCACCCCTCCACTTT. Protein sequence: CASSGQSGGAEGSPLHF. The rearrangement joins TRBV18 to TRBJ1-6; D is possibly TRBD1 (5 bases). Trimming cost V 5 bases and J 10 bases, with 24 bases left between them. Germline V gives CDR1 KGHSH, CDR2 LQKENI. This CDR3 has 17 residues.

The chain has TRBV9 and TRBJ2-1; the match to TRBD1 covers 11 bases. The CDR3 runs 16 residues. V shed 3 bases, J shed 3 bases, and the junction held 5 bases outside the gene matches. CDR1 SGDLS and CDR2 YYNGEE come from the germline V gene. CDR3 in DNA: TGTGCCAGCAGCGGACGGACAGGGGGCAACTACAATGAGCAGTTCTTC. This codes for CASSGRTGGNYNEQFF. Together with reference TRBV9 and TRBJ2-1, the CDR3 gives the full variable domain: DSGVTQTPKHLITATGQRVTLRCSPRSGDLSVYWYQQSLDQGLQFLIQYYNGEERAKGNILERFSAQQFPDLHSELNLSSLELGDSALYFCASSGRTGGNYNEQFFGPGTRLTVL.

CDR3 protein: CASSEGTGLTNYGYTF. In DNA, the CDR3 is TGTGCCAGCAGTGAAGGGACAGGGCTAACTAACTATGGCTACACCTTC. This rearrangement joins TRBV6-1 to TRBJ1-2; TRBD1 matches 8 bases. J was trimmed by 0 bases and V by 1 base; bases with no gene match: 4. The CDR3 is 16 residues long. Germline CDR1 is MNHNS and CDR2 is SASEGT.

The V call is TRBV28, the J call TRBJ2-3; TRBD1 aligns across 8 bases. Germline-derived CDR1 and CDR2 are MDHEN and SYDVKM. This CDR3 region has 18 residues. V trimming: 7 bases; J trimming: 0 bases; junction bases outside the gene matches: 15. This CDR3 is CASTPSLGQGSSTDTQYF. DNA for the CDR3: TGTGCCAGCACCCCTTCCCTCGGACAGGGAAGTAGCACAGATACGCAGTATTTT.

The gene calls are TRBV30 and TRBJ2-2, with a tentative D call TRBD2 (5 bases). From germline, CDR1 is GTSNPN and CDR2 SVGIG (reference sequence). The CDR3 length is 16 residues. V was cut by 2 bases and J by 2 bases, with 15 bases left in between. The CDR3 here is CAWSRRRQTNTGELFF. The CDR3 coding sequence is TGTGCCTGGAGTAGGAGGAGGCAGACAAACACCGGGGAGCTGTTTTTT.

The chain has TRBV9 and TRBJ1-1; 8 bases line up with TRBD1. The germline CDR1 and CDR2 sequences are SGDLS and YYNGEE. Trimming took 0 bases from V and 4 from J; bases not matched to a gene: 2. CDR3 length: 14 amino acids. The CDR3 coding sequence is TGTGCCAGCAGCGTAGGACAGGGGACCACTGAAGCTTTCTTT. This sequence encodes CASSVGQGTTEAFF.

The V call is TRBV28, the J call TRBJ2-7; D is possibly TRBD1 (5 bases). CDR3 size: 15 residues. V was trimmed by 2 bases and J by 7 bases, leaving 18 bases between them. Germline V gives CDR1 MDHEN, CDR2 SYDVKM. CDR3 loop: CASSLRGRAEREQYF. The CDR3 DNA is TGTGCCAGCAGTTTAAGGGGCAGGGCAGAGAGGGAGCAGTACTTC. The variable domain in full, completed from reference TRBV28 and TRBJ2-7, reads DVKVTQSSRYLVKRTGEKVFLECVQDMDHENMFWYRQDPGLGLRLIYFSYDVKMKEKGDIPEGYSVSREKKERFSLILESASTNQTSMYLCASSLRGRAEREQYFGPGTRLTVT.

This clone was seen only once. The chain employs TRBV5-1 and TRBJ2-1; 11 nucleotides agree with TRBD2. With V trimmed by 5 bases and J by 4 bases, 11 bases remained unmatched. This CDR3 is 17 amino acids long. Germline V gene data show CDR1 as SGHRS and CDR2 as YFSETQ. CDR3 region: CASRAGPLAGEYNEQFF. CDR3 DNA sequence: TGCGCCAGCAGAGCAGGCCCACTAGCGGGAGAGTACAATGAGCAGTTCTTC. The full variable domain, rest sourced from reference TRBV5-1 and TRBJ2-1, is KAGVTQTPRYLIKTRGQQVTLSCSPISGHRSVSWYQQTPGQGLQFLFEYFSETQRNKGNFPGRFSGRQFSNSRSEMNVSTLELGDSALYLCASRAGPLAGEYNEQFFGPGTRLTVL.

The chain couples TRBV7-8 to TRBJ2-1; D is uncertain. Trimming took off 1 base at V and 0 bases at J, with 7 bases between the two ends. The CDR3 is 15 amino acids. The germline V gene encodes CDR1 SGHVS and CDR2 FQNEAQ. The CDR3 region has the DNA TGTGCCAGCAGCTTAGGCCTGAGCTCCTACAATGAGCAGTTCTTC. Its translation is CASSLGLSSYNEQFF.

The chain links TRBV19 to TRBJ1-1, with D possibly matching TRBD1 (5 bases). The CDR3 is 14 residues long. CDR1 LNHDA and CDR2 SQIVND come from the germline V gene (reference sequence). V was trimmed by 1 base and J by 5 bases, leaving 11 bases between them. CDR3 in DNA: TGTGCCAGTAGTATAGCCAGGGATGGAACTGAAGCTTTCTTT. Its translation: CASSIARDGTEAFF.

V gene TRBV18 combines with J gene TRBJ1-1; D gene uncertain. V gave up 2 bases and J gave up 3 bases, with 10 bases separating them. The CDR3 consists of 14 residues. Germline V lookup: CDR1 KGHSH, CDR2 LQKENI. CDR3 protein: CASSPVLADTEAFF. The CDR3 nucleotides are TGTGCCAGCTCACCAGTTTTAGCGGACACTGAAGCTTTCTTT.

The chain joins TRBV7-2 to TRBJ1-1; 7 bases align to TRBD1. The germline gives CDR1 SGHTA, CDR2 FQGNSA. J gave up 4 bases and V 1 base, and 6 bases lay outside the gene matches. CDR3 length: 15 residues. The CDR3 DNA follows: TGTGCCAGCAGCTTAGGGTCCAGGGGGGCCACTGAAGCTTTCTTT. It encodes CASSLGSRGATEAFF.

There are a few counts of this clone. The J gene is TRBJ2-1, the V gene TRBV5-8; 8 nucleotides line up with TRBD2. Germline V CDR1 and CDR2: SGHTS, YDEGEE. The J segment lost 1 base and the V segment lost 0 bases, leaving 9 bases of the junction unmatched. The length of the CDR3 is 18 residues. CDR3 DNA: TGTGCCAGCAGCTTGGCCCTTTTAAGCGGGAGTTCCTACAATGAGCAGTTCTTC. Encoded protein: CASSLALLSGSSYNEQFF.

This chain uses TRBV11-2 with TRBJ2-7, with TRBD2 matching over 10 bases. Unmatched junction bases numbered 12, after V lost 0 bases and J lost 4 bases. The CDR3 contains 18 residues. Germline V lookup: CDR1 SGHAT, CDR2 FQNNGV. DNA of the CDR3: TGTGCCAGCAGCTTAGATCCCCCCACGACTAGCGGGCTTTACGAGCAGTACTTC. Translating gives CASSLDPPTTSGLYEQYF.

This chain links TRBV4-1 with TRBJ2-6, with 8 bases matching TRBD1. This CDR3 has 17 residues. Trimming cost V 4 bases and J 0 bases; bases outside gene matches: 5. Germline V gives CDR1 MGHRA, CDR2 YSYEKL. The CDR3 nucleotides read TGCGCCAGCAGCCCAGGGGGCCTCACCTCTGGGGCCAACGTCCTGACTTTC. As protein: CASSPGGLTSGANVLTF.

This sequence joins TRBV28 and TRBJ2-1, with 7 nucleotides matching TRBD2. CDR3 length: 12 residues. The V gene's germline CDR1 is MDHEN and CDR2 SYDVKM. Trimming cost V 6 bases and J 10 bases; bases outside gene matches: 6. The CDR3 loop is CASRRGLGEQFF. CDR3 nucleotides: TGTGCCAGCAGAAGAGGACTAGGGGAGCAGTTCTTC.